This T cell receptor beta chain was identified during a study of control samples from healthy donors and cancer patients. Germline V gene data show CDR1 as ENHRY and CDR2 as SYGVKD. Unmatched junction bases numbered 10, after V lost 10 bases and J lost 8 bases. CDR3 length equals 12 residues. Data came from immunoSEQ multiplex PCR; TCRdb stores just in-frame clones and leaves some out. The repertoire holds 150,000 to 200,000 clones, with around 88% as singletons. Material: blood. The chain joins TRBV10-3 to TRBJ2-5; 7 bases map to TRBD2. This receptor was taken from a man aged 18 to 29 in good health. This CDR3 reads CATGLGDQTQYF. As DNA, the CDR3 is TGTGCCACCGGACTAGGGGATCAAACCCAGTACTTC.